What follows is one T cell receptor (beta chain) and its context. Its target is unknown. The data belong to a study of CD8 T cells in ankylosing spondylitis. Findings and caveats of the study: Characteristic of ankylosing spondylitis blood, it appeared, was a TCR beta motif comprising roughly eight highly homologous variants. Significant enrichment of disease-linked clones was reportedly seen in matched ankylosing spondylitis synovial fluid.

TCRdb re-derived calls from the 5' RACE reads in MiXCR, one entry per CDR3 protein. This table holds 670,000 or so distinct CDR3 sequences, 15% to 20% found once. Germline CDR1 is DFQATT and CDR2 is SNEGSKA (reference sequence). The V end was cut by 3 bases, the J end by 4 bases, with 21 bases between. CDR3 length equals 16 residues. The sample was blood, either unsorted or a sorted T cell fraction (not recorded which). The rearrangement uses TRBV20-1 and TRBJ1-1, with D possibly TRBD1 on 6 matching bases. The clonotype originates from a male donor with ankylosing spondylitis. In DNA form, the CDR3 reads TGCAGTGCTAGGTCCTTCGGGGGGCCAGACGGCACTGAAGCTTTCTTT. Its protein is CSARSFGGPDGTEAFF.